This T cell receptor beta chain is from a study of T-cell memory formation after mild COVID-19. General study results and limits: Clones that shrank (day 15 to 85) were balanced CD4/CD8, whereas later expanders leaned CD4+. Shrinking CD4+ clones resided mostly in CM and EM, and CD8+ ones in EMRA. Researchers found some responding clones in pre-infection memory, a sign that cross-reactive memory joined.

The CDR3 is 14 residues long. CDR1 is LNHDA, CDR2 SQIVND, per germline (reference sequence). V trimming: 7 bases; J trimming: 9 bases; junction bases outside the gene matches: 10. In TCRdb, the 5' RACE reads were re-called with MiXCR into one record per CDR3 protein. There are under 300,000 distinct CDR3 sequences in the sample; more than 8% occur only once, and under 25% lies in the top ten. A few counts support this clonotype. Its antigen is as yet unknown. The sequenced sample consisted of PBMCs or a T cell subset sorted from them (not recorded which). The V call is TRBV19, the J call TRBJ2-2; TRBD1 agrees at 8 bases. The receptor's source is a man between 18 and 35 years old who had mild COVID-19 (a few samples of this study predate the infection). Cell type and time point are not known. The CDR3 DNA reads TGTGCCAGTAAGCTCAGGGGGCCCTATCGGGAGCTGTTTTTT. This sequence encodes CASKLRGPYRELFF. The whole variable domain, filled in from reference TRBV19 and TRBJ2-2, reads DGGITQSPKYLFRKEGQNVTLSCEQNLNHDAMYWYRQDPGQGLRLIYYSQIVNDFQKGDIAEGYSVSREKKESFPLTVTSAQKNPTAFYLCASKLRGPYRELFFGEGSRLTVL.